The 27 T cell receptor beta chains presented below share a single source sample, sequenced in a study of graft-versus-host responses after intestinal transplantation (dated by TCRdb to the early 2020s). Dithiothreitol, EDTA incubations and collagenase D digestion were used to isolate intraepithelial and lamina propria lymphocytes from graft specimens. Libraries were made using the immunoSEQ multiplex PCR assay. TCRdb obtained this table from immuneACCESS and retained in-frame rearrangements with V and J assigned. These tables miss some clones; where compared with another copy, unresolved V genes account for less than half of the shortfall, and the remainder is unexplained. The table for this sample lists under 9,000 clones; 65% to 80% of them were counted only once. The ten largest make up about 9% of the sample. Sequences were derived from ileum tissue, sampled roughly 450 days after transplant. The receptors were gathered from a human patient who received an intestinal transplant, so some T cells may come from the graft donor.

In its sample, this clone ranks as medium-sized (0.01 to 0.1%). The V and J genes are TRBV18 and TRBJ1-1; TRBD1 might be the D (5 bases). The CDR3 has 14 residues. V was shortened by 4 bases and J by 4 bases, with 13 bases between the two germline ends. Germline CDR1 is KGHSH and CDR2 is LQKENI. The CDR3 DNA follows: TGTGCCAGCTCACTTAAGACGGGGGGCACTGAAGCTTTCTTT. It is translated as CASSLKTGGTEAFF.

CDR3 amino acids: CASTNVGTDYNEQFF. CDR3 nucleotide sequence: TGTGCCAGCACCAATGTGGGGACGGACTACAATGAGCAGTTCTTC. The V gene is TRBV7-9, the J gene TRBJ2-1; D may correspond to TRBD1 or TRBD2 (5 bases each). Per germline, CDR1 SEHNR and CDR2 FQNEAQ (reference sequence). Between the trimmed V and J ends, which lost 7 bases and 3 bases, there was a span of 16 bases. CDR3 size: 15 residues.

There are a few counts of this clone. The CDR3 region is CAISTSGGEADTQYF. CDR3 in DNA: TGTGCCATCAGTACTAGCGGGGGTGAGGCAGATACGCAGTATTTT. The chain has TRBV10-3 and TRBJ2-3; TRBD2 matches at 11 bases. The length of the CDR3 is 15 residues. Germline loops: CDR1 ENHRY, CDR2 SYGVKD. The V and J ends lost 5 bases and 4 bases, in that order; junction bases with no gene match: 5.

This clone appeared a few times. The gene calls are TRBV4-2 and TRBJ1-5; D not certain. CDR1 is LGHNA, CDR2 YNFKEQ, per germline. The V gene lost 0 bases and the J gene lost 2 bases, with 11 bases spanning the gap. The CDR3 is made up of 16 amino acids. The chain's CDR3 is CASSQDPRNRNQPQHF. The CDR3 DNA reads as TGTGCCAGCAGCCAAGATCCAAGAAACCGCAATCAGCCCCAGCATTTT.

This rearrangement joins TRBV2 to TRBJ2-7, with 8 positions matching TRBD2. Per germline, CDR1 SNHLY and CDR2 FYNNEI. With 8 bases clipped from V and 3 bases from J, the junction kept 12 bases outside the gene matches. The CDR3 contains 15 residues. The CDR3 protein is CASDGPREGGYEQYF. The CDR3 region has the DNA TGTGCCAGCGACGGTCCCCGGGAGGGCGGCTACGAGCAGTACTTC. Looking up the rest from reference TRBV2 and TRBJ2-7 gives the full variable domain: EPEVTQTPSHQVTQMGQEVILRCVPISNHLYFYWYRQILGQKVEFLVSFYNNEISEKSEIFDDQFSVERPDGSNFTLKIRSTKLEDSAMYFCASDGPREGGYEQYFGPGTRLTVT.

The chain couples TRBV6-1 to TRBJ2-1, with D perhaps matching TRBD1 (5 bases). V shed 11 bases and J shed 1 base, with 9 bases lying between them. This CDR3 comprises 12 residues. The germline V gene encodes CDR1 MNHNS and CDR2 SASEGT. CDR3: CAGRQSYNEQFF. In DNA, the CDR3 is TGTGCCGGAAGACAGTCCTACAATGAGCAGTTCTTC.

The rearrangement joins TRBV19 to TRBJ1-1; perhaps TRBD1 as D (5 bases). The CDR3 length is 15 residues. From germline, CDR1 is LNHDA and CDR2 SQIVND (reference sequence). V was shortened by 7 bases and J by 4 bases, with 19 bases between the two germline ends. The CDR3 nucleotides read TGTGCCAGTACCCCCCCCGTGGGACCAAGCACTGAAGCTTTCTTT. This gives the protein CASTPPVGPSTEAFF.

The J gene is TRBJ2-1, the V gene TRBV19; weak D call: TRBD1 (5 bases). Trimming took off 3 bases at V and 10 bases at J, with 16 bases between the two ends. The germline CDR1 and CDR2 sequences are LNHDA and SQIVND (reference sequence). The CDR3 runs 14 residues. The CDR3, as DNA: TGTGCCAGTAGTATGGGGCAGATCGTAGGAGAGCAGTTCTTC. This encodes CASSMGQIVGEQFF.

This clone came up once. The chain uses TRBV6-4 and TRBJ2-5; a possible D gene is TRBD1 (5 bases). The germline CDR1 and CDR2 sequences are MRHNA and SNTAGT. This CDR3 has 13 amino acids. Trimming shortened V by 6 bases and J by 4 bases, and 12 bases separated the two germline ends. CDR3 bases: TGTGCCAGCAGCGCCGGACAAATAGAGACCCAGTACTTC. Amino acid sequence: CASSAGQIETQYF.

The chain employs TRBV30 and TRBJ2-3, with 11 positions matching TRBD2. V shed 2 bases and J 0 bases; nucleotides not matched to a gene: 13. Germline CDR1 is GTSNPN and CDR2 is SVGIG (reference sequence). The CDR3 contains 19 residues. The CDR3 here is CAWSTTSGVKITSTDTQYF. CDR3 nucleotides: TGTGCCTGGAGTACGACTAGCGGGGTAAAAATTACTAGCACAGATACGCAGTATTTT.

The chain uses TRBV28 and TRBJ2-2; D ambiguous. Between the trimmed V and J ends, which lost 4 bases and 3 bases, there was a span of 6 bases. Germline V lookup: CDR1 MDHEN, CDR2 SYDVKM. The CDR3 runs 13 residues. CDR3 residues: CASSSPYTGELFF. Here the CDR3 DNA reads TGTGCCAGCAGTTCTCCTTACACCGGGGAGCTGTTTTTT.

As to this clone: This specimen includes other DNA sequences encoding the same CDR3. The J gene is TRBJ2-1, the V gene TRBV4-3, with a possible D match to TRBD1 (5 bases). This CDR3 has 16 residues. V lost 1 base, J lost 1 base, and 11 bases lay in between. The germline V gene has CDR1 LGHNA and CDR2 YSLEER. The CDR3 region has the DNA TGCGCCAGCAGCCAAGTGTTGCAGGGTTCCTACAATGAGCAGTTCTTC. This translates into CASSQVLQGSYNEQFF.

The rearrangement uses TRBV7-6 and TRBJ2-7, with TRBD2 identical over 7 bases. Germline-derived CDR1 and CDR2 are SGHVS and FNYEAQ. Trimming took 5 bases from V and 3 from J; bases not matched to a gene: 4. The CDR3 extends over 13 amino acids. The CDR3 nucleotides read TGTGCCAGCAGCCCCGGGACTATCTACGAGCAGTACTTC. Its translation is CASSPGTIYEQYF.

The gene calls are TRBV28 and TRBJ1-4; D might be TRBD1 (5 bases). Germline CDR1 and CDR2: MDHEN and SYDVKM. The CDR3 sequence is 15 residues long. With 3 bases removed from V and 4 bases from J, the gap between germline ends came to 12 bases. The CDR3 sequence is CASSFGGEVNEKLFF. CDR3 DNA sequence: TGTGCCAGCAGTTTTGGGGGGGAGGTTAATGAAAAACTGTTTTTT.

This chain joins TRBV11-2 and TRBJ2-5; possibly TRBD1 for D (7 bases). Trimming removed 4 bases at V and 2 bases at J, with 11 bases between. The CDR3 loop spans 14 amino acids. CDR1 is SGHAT and CDR2 is FQNNGV in the germline V gene. The CDR3 DNA is TGTGCCAGCAGCTCGGAGGGGGCTCAAGAGACCCAGTACTTC. This gives the protein CASSSEGAQETQYF. Full variable domain (missing parts from reference TRBV11-2 and TRBJ2-5): EAGVAQSPRYKIIEKRQSVAFWCNPISGHATLYWYQQILGQGPKLLIQFQNNGVVDDSQLPKDRFSAERLKGVDSTLKIQPAKLEDSAVYLCASSSEGAQETQYFGPGTRLLVL.

The V gene is TRBV2, the J gene TRBJ1-3, with D tentatively TRBD1 (5 bases). V was cut by 2 bases and J by 7 bases, with 21 bases left in between. CDR1 SNHLY and CDR2 FYNNEI come from the germline V gene. The length of the CDR3 is 17 residues. The DNA for the CDR3 is TGTGCCAGCAGTGAAACATACTCGGCAGGGTGGCGGAACACCATATATTTT. Encoded protein: CASSETYSAGWRNTIYF. The full variable domain, with the rest looked up from reference TRBV2 and TRBJ1-3, is EPEVTQTPSHQVTQMGQEVILRCVPISNHLYFYWYRQILGQKVEFLVSFYNNEISEKSEIFDDQFSVERPDGSNFTLKIRSTKLEDSAMYFCASSETYSAGWRNTIYFGEGSWLTVV.

This chain uses TRBV7-8 with TRBJ2-5; 7 bases are a match to TRBD2. The V segment lost 7 bases and the J segment 4 bases; nucleotides outside the gene matches: 12. This CDR3 is 15 amino acids long. Germline assignment: CDR1 SGHVS and CDR2 FQNEAQ. Written as DNA, the CDR3 is TGTGCCAGCATCCCCGGCCGGGACTACAGAGAGACCCAGTACTTC. It encodes CASIPGRDYRETQYF. Combining the CDR3 with reference TRBV7-8 and TRBJ2-5 gives the whole variable domain GAGVSQSPRYKVAKRGQDVALRCDPISGHVSLFWYQQALGQGPEFLTYFQNEAQLDKSGLPSDRFFAERPEGSVSTLKIQRTQQEDSAVYLCASIPGRDYRETQYFGPGTRLLVL.

This clone has a handful of counts. The chain couples TRBV19 to TRBJ2-1; D gene uncertain. Trimming took off 0 bases at V and 0 bases at J, with 3 bases between the two ends. The CDR3 runs to 14 residues. CDR1 LNHDA and CDR2 SQIVND come from the germline V gene (reference sequence). Written as DNA, the CDR3 is TGTGCCAGTAGTATAGAGAGCTCCTACAATGAGCAGTTCTTC. As protein: CASSIESSYNEQFF.

This sequence joins TRBV27 and TRBJ2-7; 7 nucleotides agree with TRBD1. The CDR3 extends over 14 amino acids. The J segment lost 4 bases and the V segment lost 5 bases, leaving 8 bases of the junction unmatched. Per the germline V gene, CDR1 is MNHEY and CDR2 is SMNVEV (reference sequence). The CDR3 DNA follows: TGTGCCAGCAGTCCTCCGGGACAGACTTACGAGCAGTACTTC. It codes for CASSPPGQTYEQYF.

The chain carries TRBV7-8 and TRBJ2-7; 7 positions agree with TRBD2. The CDR3 is 12 amino acids. The junction had 1 base not matched to a gene; V was cut back by 3 bases and J by 5 bases. Per the germline V gene, CDR1 is SGHVS and CDR2 is FQNEAQ. DNA for the CDR3: TGTGCCAGCAGCTTGGCGGGAGACGAGCAGTACTTC. Protein product: CASSLAGDEQYF.

The chain has TRBV9 and TRBJ1-1; D not certain. Trimming cost V 6 bases and J 1 base, with 4 bases left between them. The germline gives CDR1 SGDLS, CDR2 YYNGEE. The CDR3 runs to 11 residues. The CDR3 region is CASTWNTEAFF. DNA of the CDR3: TGTGCCAGCACCTGGAACACTGAAGCTTTCTTT.

V gene TRBV5-4 combines with J gene TRBJ2-7; D remains unclear. CDR3 length equals 13 residues. The V and J ends lost 0 bases and 7 bases respectively, with 11 bases between them. Germline CDR1 reads SGHNT; CDR2 reads YYREEE (reference sequence). The CDR3 is CASSLVMVGEQYV. Here the CDR3 DNA reads TGTGCCAGCAGCTTGGTTATGGTGGGGGAGCAGTACGTC.

This clone came up a few times. The V gene is TRBV19, the J gene TRBJ1-5; D perhaps matches TRBD1 (6 bases). Looked up from germline, CDR1 is LNHDA and CDR2 is SQIVND (reference sequence). This CDR3 region has 13 residues. Trimming removed 5 bases from V and 4 bases from J, with 9 bases in between. CDR3 in DNA: TGTGCCAGTAGTGCAACAGGGAATCAGCCCCAGCATTTT. It translates to CASSATGNQPQHF.

The genes are TRBV6-1 and TRBJ1-4, with D possibly being TRBD1 (5 bases). The CDR3 covers 15 residues. CDR1 is MNHNS, CDR2 SASEGT, per germline. Trimming cost V 8 bases and J 5 bases, with 18 bases left between them. Here the CDR3 reads CASGLTARVNEKLFF. The CDR3, as DNA: TGTGCCAGCGGGCTTACGGCCAGGGTAAATGAAAAACTGTTTTTT.

The chain links TRBV19 to TRBJ1-1; D is possibly TRBD1 (5 bases). Per germline, CDR1 LNHDA and CDR2 SQIVND (reference sequence). The CDR3 covers 17 residues. The V end was cut by 3 bases, the J end by 0 bases, with 17 bases between. The CDR3 region is CASSISPGYRLNTEAFF. The DNA for the CDR3 is TGTGCCAGTAGTATCTCTCCAGGGTATAGGTTGAACACTGAAGCTTTCTTT.

This clone was detected only once. The gene calls are TRBV19 and TRBJ2-3, with TRBD2 matching over 13 bases. Unmatched junction bases numbered 15, after V lost 6 bases and J lost 3 bases. The CDR3 covers 19 residues. Germline CDR1 LNHDA, CDR2 SQIVND (reference sequence). CDR3 residues: CASSTRGKGTSGKTDTQYF. The CDR3 coding sequence is TGTGCCAGTAGCACCCGGGGGAAGGGGACTAGCGGGAAGACAGATACGCAGTATTTT.

This clone is judged medium-sized. The V call is TRBV7-8, the J call TRBJ2-7, with 9 positions matching TRBD1. Per the germline V gene, CDR1 is SGHVS and CDR2 is FQNEAQ. V was clipped by 5 bases and J by 0 bases; unmatched bases: 5. This CDR3 region has 15 residues. CDR3 nucleotides: TGTGCCAGCAGCCTAGGACAGGGGAACTCCTACGAGCAGTACGTC. Amino acids: CASSLGQGNSYEQYV.